There are a few counts of the clone carrying this T cell receptor (beta chain). Sequenced by immunoSEQ multiplex PCR; TCRdb stores in-frame clones only, minus some. The data hold some 1 million clones, with roughly 75% observed a single time. These data are taken from a study of shared clonotypes between healthy human individuals. V was clipped by 5 bases and J by 7 bases, with 6 bases between them. The CDR3 runs 12 residues. In germline, CDR1 is SNHLY, CDR2 FYNNEI. The chain links TRBV2 to TRBJ1-6; D is unresolved. Sequencing input: memory CD4+ T cells sorted from blood. As for subset: CD45RA-negative fraction. The TCR was taken from a man aged 18 to 30 in good health. CDR3 sequence reads: CASSSLNSPLHF. CDR3 bases: TGTGCCAGCAGTTCTTTAAATTCACCCCTCCACTTT.